This TCR beta chain came from a study of T cell responses to AZD1222 COVID-19 vaccine. Clones were read by immunoSEQ multiplex PCR, and TCRdb kept only the in-frame ones, dropping some. The table includes 120,000 or so clones, 85% to 90% detected once. With 1 base removed from V and 3 bases from J, the gap between germline ends came to 3 bases. The length of the CDR3 is 12 residues. Germline V CDR1 and CDR2: SNHLY, FYNNEI. The sequence came from an adult in good health. Sequenced material: peripheral blood, taken on day 0 of AZD1222 vaccination. The V call is TRBV2, the J call TRBJ1-2, with unresolved D. CDR3 bases: TGTGCCAGCAGTGAAGGGGACTATGGCTACACCTTC. Its protein is CASSEGDYGYTF.